This T cell receptor beta chain was observed in a study of T cell therapy after organ transplantation. General study points: Lower pretherapy CD8 clonality went with larger post-therapy fold change. Poor CD8+ T cell yield may explain few expansions in nonresponders.

Repertoires were generated with immunoSEQ multiplex PCR, while TCRdb's copy carries only in-frame clones and drops some. The sample includes just under 20,000 clones, 81% seen only once; the top ten take just over 9%. Time point given: 4-8 weeks after completion of therapy. The CDR3 is 14 amino acids. J lost 11 bases, V lost 3 bases, and 13 bases had no gene match. From germline, CDR1 is GTSNPN and CDR2 SVGIG (reference sequence). A note on this clone: The antigen remains unidentified.

The clonotype was recovered from a human patient who had received a solid organ transplant and had CMV disease. Some of the T cells might come from the graft donor. The starting material was CD8+ T cells from blood, obtained after autologous CMV-specific T cell therapy. The chain combines TRBV30 with TRBJ1-1; TRBD1 matches at 9 bases. Here the CDR3 reads CAWRAGTGNLRAFF. In nucleotides, the CDR3 is TGTGCCTGGAGAGCCGGGACAGGGAATTTGCGGGCTTTCTTT.